This T cell receptor (beta chain) was sequenced during a study of T cell responses to AZD1222 COVID-19 vaccine. Findings of the study overall: Only a handful of AZD1222 recipients, six or seven in all, had baseline seropositivity. Most donors were white British, females outnumbered males, and clonal diversity was possibly underestimated.

Remarks on this clone: Its specificity is not known.

Clones were sequenced by immunoSEQ multiplex PCR, and TCRdb holds only the in-frame ones, with some missing. The profile shows approximately 110,000 clones, 70% to 90% of them singletons. This receptor was identified in an adult in good health. This specimen was peripheral blood, taken on day 0 of AZD1222 vaccination.

CDR3 in DNA: TGTGCCAGTAGTACCGACAGGTCTGGAAACACCATATATTTT. Amino acids: CASSTDRSGNTIYF. J is TRBJ1-3 and V is TRBV19; D might be TRBD1 (6 bases). V lost 4 bases to trimming and J lost 1 base, with 8 bases between them. The CDR3 contains 14 residues. CDR1 and CDR2 from the germline V gene are LNHDA and SQIVND (reference sequence). Combining the CDR3 with reference TRBV19 and TRBJ1-3 gives the whole variable domain DGGITQSPKYLFRKEGQNVTLSCEQNLNHDAMYWYRQDPGQGLRLIYYSQIVNDFQKGDIAEGYSVSREKKESFPLTVTSAQKNPTAFYLCASSTDRSGNTIYFGEGSWLTVV.